This TCR beta chain originates from a study of CD8+CD57+ T cells in acquired aplastic anemia. Study overall: Mean DNA quantity obtained from sorted CD4+ and CD8+ cells was 2.5 to 4 ug. Findings and limits, study-wide: Statistical testing detected no significant gap in CD8+ Simpson's diversity between patients and controls.

TCR beta VDJ combinations and CDR3 sequences were profiled from genomic DNA. TCRdb fed the reads into MiXCR, producing one record per CDR3 protein. The sample contains roughly 130,000 distinct CDR3 sequences, 48% of which appear only once. V was pared by 6 bases and J by 1 base, with 12 bases between. The CDR3 extends over 14 amino acids. Germline lookup yields CDR1 MNHEY and CDR2 SVGEGT. This clonotype occurred many times. Its target is not known. Material: sorted CD4+, CD8+, or CD8+CD57+ T cells (not recorded which) from PBMCs. The sequence was obtained from a human donor in good health, serving as a control. This chain joins TRBV6-2 or TRBV6-3 and TRBJ1-1, with D tentatively TRBD1 (6 bases). In nucleotides, the CDR3 is TGTGCCAGCAGCCGTGAGGGGGGGAACACTGAAGCTTTCTTT. The encoded protein is CASSREGGNTEAFF.